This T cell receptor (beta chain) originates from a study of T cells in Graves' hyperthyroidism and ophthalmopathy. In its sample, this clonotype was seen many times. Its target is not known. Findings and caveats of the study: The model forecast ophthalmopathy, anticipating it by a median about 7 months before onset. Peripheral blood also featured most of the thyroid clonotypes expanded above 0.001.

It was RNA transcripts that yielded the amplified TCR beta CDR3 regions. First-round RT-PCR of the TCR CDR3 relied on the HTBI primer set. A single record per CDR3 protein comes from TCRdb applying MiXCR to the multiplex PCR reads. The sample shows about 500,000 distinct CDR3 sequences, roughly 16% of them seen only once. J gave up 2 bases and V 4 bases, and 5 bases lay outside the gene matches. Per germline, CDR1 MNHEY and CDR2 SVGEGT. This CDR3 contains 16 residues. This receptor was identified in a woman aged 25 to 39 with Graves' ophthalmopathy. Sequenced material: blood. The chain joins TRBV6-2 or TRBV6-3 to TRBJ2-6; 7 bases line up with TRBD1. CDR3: CASSSDRQAGANVLTF. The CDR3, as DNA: TGTGCCAGCAGTTCGGACAGGCAGGCTGGGGCCAACGTCCTGACTTTC.